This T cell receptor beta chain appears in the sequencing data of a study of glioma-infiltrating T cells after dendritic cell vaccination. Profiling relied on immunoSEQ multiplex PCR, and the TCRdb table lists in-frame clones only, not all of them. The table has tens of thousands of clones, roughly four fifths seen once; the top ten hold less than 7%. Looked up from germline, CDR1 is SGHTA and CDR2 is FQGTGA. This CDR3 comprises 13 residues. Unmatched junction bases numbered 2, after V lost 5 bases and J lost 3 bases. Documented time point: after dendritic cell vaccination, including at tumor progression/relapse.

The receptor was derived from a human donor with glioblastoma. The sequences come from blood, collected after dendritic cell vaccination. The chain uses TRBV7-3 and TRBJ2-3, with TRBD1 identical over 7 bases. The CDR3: CASSPTGTDTQYF. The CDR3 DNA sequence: TGTGCCAGCAGCCCGACAGGGACAGATACGCAGTATTTT.